The clone carrying this T cell receptor (beta chain) was recorded at least ten times. Its target is unknown. This entry belongs to a study of T cell repertoires in cytomegalovirus infection. Study context: Matching HLA type and CMV infection were both indicated by public TCR beta signatures. General study points: CMV-specific HLA-C-restricted TCR beta clonotypes dominated the ex vivo response. Summed frequency of public TCR beta families distinguished CMV carriers with the relevant HLA.

The CDR3 runs 15 residues. The germline V gene has CDR1 SGHTA and CDR2 FQGNSA. J was trimmed by 4 bases and V by 5 bases; bases with no gene match: 7. TCRdb called the reads again in MiXCR, with one record for every CDR3 protein. Here the sample spans fewer than 300,000 distinct CDR3 sequences, under 30% being singletons. This chain links TRBV7-2 with TRBJ2-3; 9 nucleotides agree with TRBD1. Sequenced material: PBMCs. This TCR derives from a human donor in good health (CMV status not recorded). Some clones in this sample may be carry-over from other donors' samples. CDR3 region: CASSPRTGAADTQYF. CDR3 nucleotides: TGTGCCAGCAGCCCGAGGACAGGGGCAGCAGATACGCAGTATTTT.